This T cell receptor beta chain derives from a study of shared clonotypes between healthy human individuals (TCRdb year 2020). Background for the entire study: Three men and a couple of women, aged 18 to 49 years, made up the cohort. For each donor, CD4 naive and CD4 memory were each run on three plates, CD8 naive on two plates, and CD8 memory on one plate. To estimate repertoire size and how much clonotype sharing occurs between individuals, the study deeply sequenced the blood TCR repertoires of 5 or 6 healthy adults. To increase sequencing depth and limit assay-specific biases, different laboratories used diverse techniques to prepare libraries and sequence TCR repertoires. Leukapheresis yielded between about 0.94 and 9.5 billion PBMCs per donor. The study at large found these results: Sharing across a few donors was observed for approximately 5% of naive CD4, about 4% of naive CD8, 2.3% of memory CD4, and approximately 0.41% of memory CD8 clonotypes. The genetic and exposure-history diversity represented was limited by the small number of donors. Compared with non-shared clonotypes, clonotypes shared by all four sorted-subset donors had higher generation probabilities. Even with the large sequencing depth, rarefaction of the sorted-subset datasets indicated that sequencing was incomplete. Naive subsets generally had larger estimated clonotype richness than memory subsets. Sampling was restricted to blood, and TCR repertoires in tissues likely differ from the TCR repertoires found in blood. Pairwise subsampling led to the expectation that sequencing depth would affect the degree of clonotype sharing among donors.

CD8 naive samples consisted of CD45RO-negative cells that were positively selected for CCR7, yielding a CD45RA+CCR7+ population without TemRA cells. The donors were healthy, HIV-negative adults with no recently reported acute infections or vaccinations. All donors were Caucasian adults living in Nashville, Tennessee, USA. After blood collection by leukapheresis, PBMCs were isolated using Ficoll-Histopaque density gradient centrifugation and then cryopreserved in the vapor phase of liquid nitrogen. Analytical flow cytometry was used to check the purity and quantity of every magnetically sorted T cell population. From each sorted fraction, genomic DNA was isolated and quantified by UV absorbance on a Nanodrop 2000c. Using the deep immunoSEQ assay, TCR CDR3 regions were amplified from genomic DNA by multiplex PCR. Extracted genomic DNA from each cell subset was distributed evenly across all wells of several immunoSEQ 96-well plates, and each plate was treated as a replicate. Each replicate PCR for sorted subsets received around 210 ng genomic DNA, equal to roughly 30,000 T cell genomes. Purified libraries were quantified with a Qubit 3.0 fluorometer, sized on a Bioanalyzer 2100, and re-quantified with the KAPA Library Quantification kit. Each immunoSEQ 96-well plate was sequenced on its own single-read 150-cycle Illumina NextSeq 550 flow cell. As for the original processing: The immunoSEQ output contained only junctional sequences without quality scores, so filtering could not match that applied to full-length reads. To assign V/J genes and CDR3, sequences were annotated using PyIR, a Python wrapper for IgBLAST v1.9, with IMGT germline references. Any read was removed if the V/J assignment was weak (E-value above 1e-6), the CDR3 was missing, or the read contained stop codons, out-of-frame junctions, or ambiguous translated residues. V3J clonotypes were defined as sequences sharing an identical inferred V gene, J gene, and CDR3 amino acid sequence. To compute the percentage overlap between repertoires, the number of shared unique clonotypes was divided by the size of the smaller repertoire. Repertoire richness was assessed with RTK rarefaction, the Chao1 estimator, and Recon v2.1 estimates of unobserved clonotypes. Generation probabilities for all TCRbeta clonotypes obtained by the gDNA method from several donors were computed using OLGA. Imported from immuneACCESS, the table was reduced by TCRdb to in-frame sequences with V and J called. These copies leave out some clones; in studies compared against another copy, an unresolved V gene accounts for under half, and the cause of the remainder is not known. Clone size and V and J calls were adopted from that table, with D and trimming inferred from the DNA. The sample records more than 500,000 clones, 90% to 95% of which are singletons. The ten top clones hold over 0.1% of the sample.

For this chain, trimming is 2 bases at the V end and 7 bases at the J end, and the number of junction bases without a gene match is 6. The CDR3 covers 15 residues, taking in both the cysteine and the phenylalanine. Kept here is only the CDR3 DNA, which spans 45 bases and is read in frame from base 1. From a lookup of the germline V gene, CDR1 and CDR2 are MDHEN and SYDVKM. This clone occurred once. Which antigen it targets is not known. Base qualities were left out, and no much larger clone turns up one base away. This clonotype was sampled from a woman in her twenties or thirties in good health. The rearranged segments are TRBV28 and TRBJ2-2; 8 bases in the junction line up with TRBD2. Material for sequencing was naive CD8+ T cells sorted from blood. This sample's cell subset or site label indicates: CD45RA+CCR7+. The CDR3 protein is CASSLTREGVGELFF. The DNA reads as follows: TGTGCCAGCAGTTTAACACGGGAGGGTGTCGGGGAGCTGTTTTTT.